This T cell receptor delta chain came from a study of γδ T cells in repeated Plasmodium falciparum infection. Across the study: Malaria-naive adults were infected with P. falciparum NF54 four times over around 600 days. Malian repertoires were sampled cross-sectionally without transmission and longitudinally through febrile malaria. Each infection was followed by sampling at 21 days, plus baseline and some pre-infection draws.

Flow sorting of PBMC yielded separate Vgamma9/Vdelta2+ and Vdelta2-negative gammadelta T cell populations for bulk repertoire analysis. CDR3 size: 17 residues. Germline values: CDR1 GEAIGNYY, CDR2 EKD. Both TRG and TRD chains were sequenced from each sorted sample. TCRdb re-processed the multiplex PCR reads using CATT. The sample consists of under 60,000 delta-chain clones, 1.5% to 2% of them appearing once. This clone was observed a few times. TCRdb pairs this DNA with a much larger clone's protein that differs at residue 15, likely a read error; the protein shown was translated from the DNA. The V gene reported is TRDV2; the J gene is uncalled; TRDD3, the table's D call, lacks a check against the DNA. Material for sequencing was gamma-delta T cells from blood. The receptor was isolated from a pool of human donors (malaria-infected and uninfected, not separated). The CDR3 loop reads CACDTLDGGPSSDKPIF. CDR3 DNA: TGTGCCTGTGACACGCTAGACGGGGGCCCTTCGTCAGATAAACCCATCTTT.